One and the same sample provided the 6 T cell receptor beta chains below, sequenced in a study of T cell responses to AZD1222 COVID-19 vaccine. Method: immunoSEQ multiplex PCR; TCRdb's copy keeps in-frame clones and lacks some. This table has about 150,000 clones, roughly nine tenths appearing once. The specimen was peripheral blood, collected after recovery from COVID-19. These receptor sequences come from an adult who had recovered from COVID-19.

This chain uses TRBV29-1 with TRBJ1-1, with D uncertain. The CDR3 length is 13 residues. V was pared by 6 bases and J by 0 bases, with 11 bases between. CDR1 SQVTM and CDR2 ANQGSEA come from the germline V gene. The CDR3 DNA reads TGCAGCGTCGCCGAGTCTATGAACACTGAAGCTTTCTTT. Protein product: CSVAESMNTEAFF. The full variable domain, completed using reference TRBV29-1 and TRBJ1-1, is SAVISQKPSRDICQRGTSLTIQCQVDSQVTMMFWYRQQPGQSLTLIATANQGSEATYESGFVIDKFPISRPNLTFSTLTVSNMSPEDSSIYLCSVAESMNTEAFFGQGTRLTVV.

This chain's CDR3 is CASSYPGRRIQPQHF. The CDR3 DNA follows: TGTGCCAGCAGTTACCCCGGCAGGAGGATTCAGCCCCAGCATTTT. The chain has TRBV6-2 or TRBV6-3 and TRBJ1-5; no reliable D call. The V end lost 2 bases, the J end lost 6 bases, and 14 bases lay between the germline ends. The CDR3 length is 15 residues. Germline V gene data show CDR1 as MNHEY and CDR2 as SVGEGT.

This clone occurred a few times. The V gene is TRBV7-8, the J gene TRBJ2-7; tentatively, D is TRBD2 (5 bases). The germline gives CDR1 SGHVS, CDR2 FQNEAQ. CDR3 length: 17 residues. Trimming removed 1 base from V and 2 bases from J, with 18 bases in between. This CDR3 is CASSLEAATYHTYEQYF. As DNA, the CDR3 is TGTGCCAGCAGCTTAGAAGCGGCCACTTATCACACCTACGAGCAGTACTTC.

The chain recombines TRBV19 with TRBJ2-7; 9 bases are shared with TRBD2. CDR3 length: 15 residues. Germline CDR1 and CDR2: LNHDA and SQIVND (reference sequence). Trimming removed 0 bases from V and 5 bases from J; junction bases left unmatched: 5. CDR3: CASSIDRLAGNEQYF. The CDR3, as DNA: TGTGCCAGTAGTATAGATCGGCTAGCGGGGAACGAGCAGTACTTC.

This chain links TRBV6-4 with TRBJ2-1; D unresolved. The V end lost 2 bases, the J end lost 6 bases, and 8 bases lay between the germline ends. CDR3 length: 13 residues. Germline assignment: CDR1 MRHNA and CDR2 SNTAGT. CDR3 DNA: TGTGCCAGCAGTGACACTCCCCTCAATGAGCAGTTCTTC. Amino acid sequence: CASSDTPLNEQFF.

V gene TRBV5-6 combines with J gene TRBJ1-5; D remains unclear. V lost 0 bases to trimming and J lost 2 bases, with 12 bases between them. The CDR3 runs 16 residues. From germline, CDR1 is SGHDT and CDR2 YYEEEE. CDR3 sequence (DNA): TGTGCCAGCAGCTTGGCGTACGGTGGAGGCAATCAGCCCCAGCATTTT. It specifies CASSLAYGGGNQPQHF.